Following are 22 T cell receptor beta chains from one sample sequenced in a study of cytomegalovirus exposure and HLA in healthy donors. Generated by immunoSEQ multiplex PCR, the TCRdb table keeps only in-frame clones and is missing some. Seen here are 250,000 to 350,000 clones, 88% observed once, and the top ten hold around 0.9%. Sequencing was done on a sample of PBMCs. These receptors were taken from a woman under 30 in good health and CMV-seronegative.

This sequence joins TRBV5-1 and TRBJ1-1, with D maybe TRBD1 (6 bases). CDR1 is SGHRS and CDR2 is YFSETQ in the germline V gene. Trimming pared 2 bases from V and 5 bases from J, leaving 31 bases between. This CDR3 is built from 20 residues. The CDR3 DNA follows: TGCGCCAGCAGCTTCTCCGAGGGAGTACAGGGTGGGGGATCAAGGACTGAAGCTTTCTTT. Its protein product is CASSFSEGVQGGGSRTEAFF.

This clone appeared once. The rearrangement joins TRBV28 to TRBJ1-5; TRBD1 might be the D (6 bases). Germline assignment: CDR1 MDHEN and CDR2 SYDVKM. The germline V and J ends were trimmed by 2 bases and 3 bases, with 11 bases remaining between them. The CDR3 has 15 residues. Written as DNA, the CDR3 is TGTGCCAGCAGTTTAACAGGGCATTCCAATCAGCCCCAGCATTTT. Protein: CASSLTGHSNQPQHF.

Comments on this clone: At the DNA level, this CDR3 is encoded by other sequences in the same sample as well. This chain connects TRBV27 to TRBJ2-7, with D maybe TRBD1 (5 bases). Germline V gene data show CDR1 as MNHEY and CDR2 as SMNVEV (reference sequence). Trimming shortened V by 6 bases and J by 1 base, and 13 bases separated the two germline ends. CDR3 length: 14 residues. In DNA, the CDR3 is TGTGCCAGCAGAACCAATCGACAGTCCTACGAGCAGTACTTC. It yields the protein CASRTNRQSYEQYF.

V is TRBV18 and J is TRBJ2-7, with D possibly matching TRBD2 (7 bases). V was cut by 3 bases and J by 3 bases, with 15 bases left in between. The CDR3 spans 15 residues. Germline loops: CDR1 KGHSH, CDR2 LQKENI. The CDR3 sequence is CASSPSRGLNYEQYF. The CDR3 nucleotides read TGTGCCAGCTCACCTTCCAGGGGACTAAACTACGAGCAGTACTTC.

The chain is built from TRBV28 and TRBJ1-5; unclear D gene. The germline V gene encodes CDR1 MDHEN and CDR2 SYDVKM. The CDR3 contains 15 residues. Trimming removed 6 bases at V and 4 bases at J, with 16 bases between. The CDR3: CASSQNVKPNQPQHF. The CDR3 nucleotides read TGTGCCAGCAGCCAAAATGTCAAGCCGAATCAGCCCCAGCATTTT.

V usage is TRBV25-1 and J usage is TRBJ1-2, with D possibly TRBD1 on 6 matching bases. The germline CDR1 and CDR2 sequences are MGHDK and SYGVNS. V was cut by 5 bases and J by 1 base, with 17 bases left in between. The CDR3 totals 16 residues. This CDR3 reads CASSWGGAFDNYGYTF. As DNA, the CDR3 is TGTGCCAGCAGTTGGGGGGGGGCATTTGATAACTATGGCTACACCTTC.

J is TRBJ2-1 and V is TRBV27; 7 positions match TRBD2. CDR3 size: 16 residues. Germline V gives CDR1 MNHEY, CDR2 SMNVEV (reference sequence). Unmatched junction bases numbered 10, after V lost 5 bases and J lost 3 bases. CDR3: CASSKIAGVIYNEQFF. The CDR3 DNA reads TGTGCCAGCAGTAAAATAGCGGGCGTAATCTACAATGAGCAGTTCTTC.

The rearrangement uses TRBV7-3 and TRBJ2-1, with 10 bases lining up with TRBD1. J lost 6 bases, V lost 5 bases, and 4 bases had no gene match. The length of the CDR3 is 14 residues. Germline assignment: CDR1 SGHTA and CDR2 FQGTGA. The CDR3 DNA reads TGTGCCAGCAGCATCGACAGGGGGCCCAATGAGCAGTTCTTC. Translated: CASSIDRGPNEQFF.

In DNA, the CDR3 is TGTGCCAGCAGAGCGACGGCGTTTTCGAGCAATCAGCCCCAGCATTTT. It translates to CASRATAFSSNQPQHF. The chain combines TRBV28 with TRBJ1-5; D remains ambiguous. The CDR3 has 16 residues. V dropped 6 bases and J dropped 1 base, with 16 bases sitting between them. Germline V lookup: CDR1 MDHEN, CDR2 SYDVKM.

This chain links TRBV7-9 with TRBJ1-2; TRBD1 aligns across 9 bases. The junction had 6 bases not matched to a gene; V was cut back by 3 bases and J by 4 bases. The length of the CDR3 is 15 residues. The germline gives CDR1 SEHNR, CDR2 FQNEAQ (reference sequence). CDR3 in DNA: TGTGCCAGCAGCTTCCCCGGGACAGGGACCTATGGCTACACCTTC. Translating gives CASSFPGTGTYGYTF.

The CDR3 nucleotides are TGTGCCAGCAGCCAAGGGCGGAGAAGGTACAACGAGCAGTACTTC. It translates to CASSQGRRRYNEQYF. This chain uses TRBV4-2 with TRBJ2-7; D gene uncertain. The V end lost 1 base, the J end lost 5 bases, and 15 bases lay between the germline ends. The CDR3 is made up of 15 amino acids. Per the germline V gene, CDR1 is LGHNA and CDR2 is YNFKEQ.

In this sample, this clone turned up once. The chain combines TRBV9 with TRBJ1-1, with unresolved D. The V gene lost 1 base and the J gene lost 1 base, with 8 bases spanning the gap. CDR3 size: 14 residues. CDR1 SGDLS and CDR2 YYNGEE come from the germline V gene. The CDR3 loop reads CASSVSEGNTEAFF. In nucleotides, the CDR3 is TGTGCCAGCAGCGTATCTGAGGGGAACACTGAAGCTTTCTTT.

The CDR3 spells CASSPRSGAGGAPGPQHF. CDR3 in DNA: TGTGCCAGCTCACCGAGGTCGGGGGCAGGGGGTGCCCCTGGGCCCCAGCATTTT. The chain combines TRBV18 with TRBJ1-5; 7 bases fit TRBD1. With V trimmed by 3 bases and J by 9 bases, 20 bases remained unmatched. CDR3 length: 18 residues. From germline, CDR1 is KGHSH and CDR2 LQKENI. The full variable domain, its missing parts supplied by reference TRBV18 and TRBJ1-5, is NAGVMQNPRHLVRRRGQEARLRCSPMKGHSHVYWYRQLPEEGLKFMVYLQKENIIDESGMPKERFSAEFPKEGPSILRIQQVVRGDSAAYFCASSPRSGAGGAPGPQHFGDGTRLSIL.

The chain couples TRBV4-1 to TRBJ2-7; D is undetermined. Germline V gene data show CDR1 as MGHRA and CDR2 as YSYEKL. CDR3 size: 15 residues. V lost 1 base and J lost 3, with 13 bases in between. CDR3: CASSQVVTNFYEQYF. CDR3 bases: TGCGCCAGCAGCCAAGTGGTCACTAACTTCTACGAGCAGTACTTC.

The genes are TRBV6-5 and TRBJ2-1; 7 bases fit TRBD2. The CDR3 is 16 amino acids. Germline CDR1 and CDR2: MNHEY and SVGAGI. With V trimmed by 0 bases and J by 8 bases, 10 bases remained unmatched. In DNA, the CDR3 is TGTGCCAGCAGTTACTCGGGCCGGGAGGTCGGGGATGAGCAGTTCTTC. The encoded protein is CASSYSGREVGDEQFF.

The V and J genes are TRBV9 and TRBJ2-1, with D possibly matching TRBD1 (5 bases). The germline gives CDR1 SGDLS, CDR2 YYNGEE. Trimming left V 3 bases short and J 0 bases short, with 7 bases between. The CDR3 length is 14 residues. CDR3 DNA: TGTGCCAGCAGCGCAGACAGCTCCTACAATGAGCAGTTCTTC. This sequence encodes CASSADSSYNEQFF.

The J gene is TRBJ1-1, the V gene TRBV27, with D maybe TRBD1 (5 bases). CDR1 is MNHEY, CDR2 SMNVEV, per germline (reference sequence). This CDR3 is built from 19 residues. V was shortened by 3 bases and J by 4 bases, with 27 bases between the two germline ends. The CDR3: CASSFYPGRTQWGGTEAFF. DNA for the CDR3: TGTGCCAGCAGTTTTTACCCCGGCAGGACCCAATGGGGGGGCACTGAAGCTTTCTTT.

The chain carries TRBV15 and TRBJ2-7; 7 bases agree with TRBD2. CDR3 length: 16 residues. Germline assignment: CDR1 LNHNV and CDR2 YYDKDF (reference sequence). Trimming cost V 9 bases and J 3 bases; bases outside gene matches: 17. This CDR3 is CATAKSEAAGVYEQYF. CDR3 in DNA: TGTGCCACTGCCAAATCGGAGGCGGCGGGAGTCTACGAGCAGTACTTC. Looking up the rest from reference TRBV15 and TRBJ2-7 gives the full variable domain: DAMVIQNPRYQVTQFGKPVTLSCSQTLNHNVMYWYQQKSSQAPKLLFHYYDKDFNNEADTPDNFQSRRPNTSFCFLDIRSPGLGDTAMYLCATAKSEAAGVYEQYFGPGTRLTVT.

The CDR3 here is CASSDWTSDYNEQFF. The CDR3 DNA is TGTGCCAGCAGTGACTGGACTAGCGACTACAATGAGCAGTTCTTC. V and J are TRBV25-1 and TRBJ2-1, with 9 bases that match TRBD2. From germline, CDR1 is MGHDK and CDR2 SYGVNS. The CDR3 spans 15 residues. Germline trimming cut 3 bases from V and 3 bases from J; bases unmatched to any gene: 3. Full variable domain (outside the CDR3, taken from reference TRBV25-1 and TRBJ2-1): EADIYQTPRYLVIGTGKKITLECSQTMGHDKMYWYQQDPGMELHLIHYSYGVNSTEKGDLSSESTVSRIRTEHFPLTLESARPSHTSQYLCASSDWTSDYNEQFFGPGTRLTVL.

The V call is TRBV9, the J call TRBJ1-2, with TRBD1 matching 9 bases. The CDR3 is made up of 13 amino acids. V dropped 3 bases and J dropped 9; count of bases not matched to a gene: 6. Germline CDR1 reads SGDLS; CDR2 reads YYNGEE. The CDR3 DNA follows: TGTGCCAGCAGCGAAGACAGGGGGACTCGCTACACCTTC. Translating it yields CASSEDRGTRYTF.

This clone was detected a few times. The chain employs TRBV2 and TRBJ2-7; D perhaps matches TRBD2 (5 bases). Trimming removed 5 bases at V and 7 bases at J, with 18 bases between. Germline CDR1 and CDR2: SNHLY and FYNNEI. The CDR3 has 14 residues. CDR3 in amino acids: CASSLLVSRREQYF. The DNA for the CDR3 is TGTGCCAGCAGTCTACTAGTGTCGCGACGGGAGCAGTACTTC.

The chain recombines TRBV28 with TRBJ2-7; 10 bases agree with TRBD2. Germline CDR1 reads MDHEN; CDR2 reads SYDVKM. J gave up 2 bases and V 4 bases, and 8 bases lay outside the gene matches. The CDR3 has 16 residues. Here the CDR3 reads CASSSPTSGRTYEQYF. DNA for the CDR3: TGTGCCAGCAGTTCCCCGACTAGCGGGCGGACCTACGAGCAGTACTTC.